This TCR beta chain was obtained from a study of CD8 T cells in ankylosing spondylitis. Whole-study results and caveats: Made up of fewer than ten highly homologous variants, a TCR beta motif appeared characteristic of ankylosing spondylitis blood. Matched ankylosing spondylitis synovial fluid reportedly showed significant enrichment of disease-linked clones.

The CDR3 is 13 residues long. CDR1 DFQATT and CDR2 SNEGSKA come from the germline V gene (reference sequence). In making TCR beta libraries, quantitative 5'-RACE with molecular barcodes was used. TCRdb reanalysed the 5' RACE reads using MiXCR and keeps one entry per CDR3 protein. The sample consists of more than 650,000 distinct CDR3 sequences, about an eighth of them appearing once. On this clonotype: Its antigen remains unidentified.

V usage is TRBV20-1 and J usage is TRBJ2-7; TRBD1 matches at 7 bases. This sequence originates from a male donor with ankylosing spondylitis. The specimen was blood, either unsorted or a sorted T cell fraction (not recorded which). This chain's CDR3 is CRASQGEAYEQYF. The CDR3 nucleotides are TGCAGAGCAAGCCAGGGGGAAGCCTACGAGCAGTACTTC.